These T cell receptor beta chains were read from a single sample in a study of shared clonotypes between healthy human individuals. Profiled with immunoSEQ multiplex PCR; TCRdb holds only in-frame clones, not every one. In the table there are approximately 640,000 clones, roughly 91% of which are singletons. Sequencing was done on a sample of memory CD8+ T cells from PBMCs. These receptors all stem from a man aged 18 to 29 in good health. Some clones in this sample may be carry-over from other donors' samples. The CDR3 runs from the conserved cysteine through the conserved F or W. The D gene is left open where the match is weak. Where a row states a size, it is once, few, many or the class of an expanded clone; other rows omit it.

clone_size d_call j_call v_call cdr3_aa cdr3_nt
NA NA TRBJ2-1 TRBV10-1 CASSELASNEQFF TGCGCCAGCAGTGAGTTAGCTTCCAATGAGCAGTTCTTC
NA TRBD1 TRBJ2-5 TRBV23-1 CASSRQLQGKETQYF TGCGCCAGCAGTCGCCAACTACAGGGGAAAGAGACCCAGTACTTC
NA NA TRBJ2-2 TRBV5-1 CASYPGRRNTGELFF TGCGCCAGCTACCCGGGACGACGGAACACCGGGGAGCTGTTTTTT
NA NA TRBJ2-3 TRBV29-1 CSVGAGTGTDTQYF TGCAGCGTTGGAGCGGGTACTGGCACAGATACGCAGTATTTT
NA NA TRBJ2-3 TRBV27 CASSYGLRNTDTQYF TGTGCCAGCAGTTACGGTTTGCGGAACACAGATACGCAGTATTTT
NA NA TRBJ2-2 TRBV28 CASSLALIEPTGELFF TGTGCCAGCAGTTTAGCACTGATAGAACCTACCGGGGAGCTGTTTTTT
NA NA TRBJ2-5 TRBV5-4 CASSLEGGGRETQYF TGTGCCAGCAGCCTGGAAGGGGGAGGACGAGAGACCCAGTACTTC
once TRBD2 TRBJ2-3 TRBV5-6 CASSLAAREANTDTQYF TGTGCCAGCAGCTTGGCCGCCCGGGAGGCAAACACAGATACGCAGTATTTT
NA NA TRBJ1-3 TRBV30 CACVYSSGNTIYF TGTGCCTGCGTATACAGTTCTGGAAACACCATATATTTT
NA NA TRBJ1-2 TRBV29-1 CSVVGEGPSGYTF TGCAGCGTTGTCGGGGAGGGCCCCTCGGGCTACACCTTC
NA NA TRBJ2-2 TRBV7-9 CASSLNRDPGELFF TGTGCCAGCAGTCTTAACAGGGATCCCGGGGAGCTGTTTTTT
NA NA TRBJ2-1 TRBV4-1 CASSLGGRETAEQFF TGCGCCAGCAGCCTCGGGGGGCGGGAGACGGCTGAGCAGTTCTTC
NA TRBD1 TRBJ1-3 TRBV7-9 CATSGGQISGNTIYF TGTGCCACCAGCGGGGGACAGATCTCTGGAAACACCATATATTTT
NA NA TRBJ2-7 TRBV29-1 CSVTGLRTDEQYF TGCAGCGTCACGGGACTCAGAACCGACGAGCAGTACTTC
NA TRBD2 TRBJ2-3 TRBV28 CATRGGVRTDTQYF TGTGCCACCCGTGGGGGGGTAAGGACAGATACGCAGTATTTT
NA TRBD2 TRBJ2-1 TRBV27 CASSFTLNPGTRELF TGTGCCAGCAGTTTCACGTTGAATCCCGGGACTAGAGAACTCTTC
NA NA TRBJ2-3 TRBV28 CASSPVLQGLTDTQYF TGTGCCAGCAGTCCAGTCCTCCAGGGACTCACAGATACGCAGTATTTT
NA NA TRBJ2-7 TRBV6-5 CASSSPSTENYEQYF TGTGCCAGCAGTTCGCCTTCCACGGAGAACTACGAGCAGTACTTC
once NA TRBJ1-2 TRBV4-2 CASSQAGLITF TGTGCCAGCAGCCAAGCGGGACTGATCACCTTC
NA TRBD1 TRBJ2-7 TRBV28 CASRLRTGKGYEQYF TGTGCCAGCAGGCTCAGGACAGGGAAGGGCTACGAGCAGTACTTC
NA NA TRBJ2-2 TRBV4-1 CASSQDGHLGLGTGELFF TGCGCCAGCAGCCAAGATGGGCATCTTGGGCTGGGTACCGGGGAGCTGTTTTTT
NA NA TRBJ2-3 TRBV7-6 CASSPLGGKDTQYF TGTGCCAGCAGCCCGTTGGGTGGGAAAGATACGCAGTATTTT
NA TRBD2 TRBJ2-3 TRBV15 CATREGGTDTQYF TGTGCCACGCGGGAGGGCGGGACAGATACGCAGTATTTT
once TRBD2 TRBJ2-5 TRBV5-8 CASSFTSGTRETQYF TGTGCCAGCAGCTTCACTAGCGGGACCCGGGAGACCCAGTACTTC
NA NA TRBJ2-5 TRBV7-2 CASSLVPGLGTQYF TGTGCCAGCAGCTTAGTCCCAGGCCTGGGGACCCAGTACTTC
NA TRBD1 TRBJ2-7 TRBV19 CASSIEGTGLDEQYF TGTGCCAGTAGTATAGAAGGGACAGGGTTGGACGAGCAGTACTTC
NA TRBD1 TRBJ1-1 TRBV25-1 CASSERLEGGVGGGAFF TGTGCCAGCAGTGAAAGGTTGGAAGGGGGCGTCGGGGGAGGAGCTTTCTTT
NA NA TRBJ2-7 TRBV28 CASSLGSSYEQYF TGTGCCAGCAGTTTAGGGAGCTCCTACGAGCAGTACTTC
NA NA TRBJ1-5 TRBV19 CASRVGGGNQPQHF TGTGCCAGTAGGGTAGGAGGGGGCAATCAGCCCCAGCATTTT
NA TRBD1 TRBJ1-2 TRBV4-3 CASSQVIGQGDGYTF TGCGCCAGCAGCCAAGTAATAGGACAGGGTGACGGCTACACCTTC
NA TRBD1 TRBJ2-7 TRBV9 CASSPGQKVYEQYF TGTGCCAGCAGCCCGGGACAGAAAGTCTACGAGCAGTACTTC
once NA TRBJ1-5 TRBV10-3 CAISVAGNNQPQHF TGTGCCATCAGTGTGGCGGGGAATAATCAGCCCCAGCATTTT
once TRBD1 TRBJ1-2 TRBV7-2 CASSSRAGGLTVDGYTF TGTGCCAGCAGCTCCCGGGCAGGGGGCCTCACGGTAGACGGCTACACCTTC
NA NA TRBJ2-1 TRBV28 CASSFIGQSSYNEQFF TGTGCCAGCAGTTTCATAGGACAGAGCTCCTACAATGAGCAGTTCTTC
NA NA TRBJ2-7 TRBV5-1 CASSPGQVEQYF TGCGCCAGCAGCCCGGGCCAGGTCGAGCAGTACTTC
NA TRBD2 TRBJ2-7 TRBV7-9 CASSPGLADVLNEQYF TGTGCCAGCAGCCCCGGACTAGCGGACGTACTAAACGAGCAGTACTTC
NA TRBD2 TRBJ2-4 TRBV28 CASSPTGGFSAKNIQYF TGTGCCAGCAGCCCTACCGGGGGGTTCTCAGCCAAAAACATTCAGTACTTC
NA NA TRBJ1-4 TRBV28 CASSRQSTNEKLFF TGTGCCAGCAGTCGGCAGAGCACTAATGAAAAACTGTTTTTT
NA TRBD2 TRBJ2-2 TRBV10-3 CAISESLAELNTGELFF TGTGCCATCAGTGAGTCACTAGCGGAGCTGAACACCGGGGAGCTGTTTTTT
NA NA TRBJ2-5 TRBV11-2 CASSLGTTFPQETQYF TGTGCCAGCAGCTTAGGTACAACGTTTCCCCAAGAGACCCAGTACTTC
NA TRBD2 TRBJ2-7 TRBV29-1 CSVAGTSGSYEQYF TGCAGCGTCGCAGGGACTAGCGGATCCTACGAGCAGTACTTC
NA TRBD2 TRBJ2-7 TRBV2 CASSETGDYSYEQYF TGTGCCAGCAGTGAAACCGGGGACTACTCCTACGAGCAGTACTTC
NA NA TRBJ2-7 TRBV5-6 CASRPASYYEQYF TGTGCCAGCAGGCCCGCCTCTTACTACGAGCAGTACTTC
NA NA TRBJ2-1 TRBV27 CASSLGLGANEQFF TGTGCCAGCAGTCTGGGACTCGGGGCCAATGAGCAGTTCTTC
once NA TRBJ2-7 TRBV27 CASSLSRTGYEQYF TGTGCCAGCAGTTTATCGAGGACTGGCTACGAGCAGTACTTC
NA TRBD2 TRBJ2-7 TRBV14 CASSHPGLAGTYEQYF TGTGCCAGCAGCCACCCGGGACTAGCGGGCACCTACGAGCAGTACTTC
NA NA TRBJ2-2 TRBV9 CASSVGGGNTGELFF TGTGCCAGCAGCGTAGGGGGAGGGAACACCGGGGAGCTGTTTTTT
few NA TRBJ2-4 TRBV30 CAWSPVQSFQYF TGTGCCTGGAGTCCCGTTCAAAGCTTTCAGTACTTC
once NA TRBJ1-5 TRBV10-1 CASSDPGSNQPQHF TGCGCCAGCAGTGACCCGGGGAGCAATCAGCCCCAGCATTTT
NA TRBD1 TRBJ2-2 TRBV5-4 CASSSRQGLTTGELFF TGTGCCAGCAGCTCCCGACAGGGGTTGACCACCGGGGAGCTGTTTTTT
once NA TRBJ2-1 TRBV6-1 CASSWGGGPMLEQFF TGTGCCAGCAGCTGGGGCGGGGGCCCTATGTTAGAGCAGTTCTTC
few NA TRBJ2-7 TRBV27 CASSPPMGEQYF TGTGCCAGCAGTCCCCCTATGGGCGAGCAGTACTTC